The entry that follows covers one T cell receptor beta chain sequence. Its antigen is not identified. Only in-frame clones appear in the TCRdb table, and some are missing; sequencing was by immunoSEQ multiplex PCR. The data hold about 140,000 clones, with 70% to 90% observed a single time. This record belongs to a study of T cell responses to AZD1222 COVID-19 vaccine. Findings and caveats of the study: Repertoires were obtained solely post-peak T cell response. White British donors predominated, females outnumbered males, and clonal diversity was possibly underestimated. Seropositive status at baseline applied to only a handful of AZD1222 recipients.

The sequences come from peripheral blood, collected on day 0 of AZD1222 vaccination. This clonotype was sampled from an adult in good health.

Here the CDR3 reads CSAVGASGRAEQYF. CDR3 nucleotide sequence: TGCAGCGCCGTAGGGGCTAGCGGGAGGGCCGAGCAGTACTTC. The chain carries TRBV29-1 and TRBJ2-7; TRBD2 aligns across 12 bases. With 7 bases clipped from V and 6 bases from J, the junction kept 10 bases outside the gene matches. Germline V gene sequence: CDR1 SQVTM, CDR2 ANQGSEA. The CDR3 consists of 14 residues.